Presented here are 30 T cell receptor beta chains from one specimen sequenced in a study of T cell responses to AZD1222 COVID-19 vaccine. Sequencing used immunoSEQ multiplex PCR; TCRdb keeps in-frame clones, though not all of them. The sample lists approximately 130,000 clones, about nine tenths seen once, with about 7% in the top ten. The sample consisted of peripheral blood, taken on day 0 of AZD1222 vaccination. These receptors originate from an adult in good health.

This clone has just a few counts. This rearrangement joins TRBV10-2 to TRBJ1-1, with TRBD1 matching 7 bases. V shed 6 bases and J 1 base; nucleotides not matched to a gene: 8. This CDR3 contains 15 residues. In germline, CDR1 is WSHSY, CDR2 SAAADI. Here the CDR3 reads CASREGGQTNTEAFF. The CDR3 DNA follows: TGCGCCAGCAGGGAAGGGGGACAGACGAACACTGAAGCTTTCTTT.

J is TRBJ2-3 and V is TRBV29-1; D remains ambiguous. The germline V gene encodes CDR1 SQVTM and CDR2 ANQGSEA. The CDR3 contains 9 residues. V lost 8 bases, J lost 7 bases, and 7 bases lay in between. The CDR3 region has the DNA TGCAGCCCGGAAAATACGCAGTATTTT. It yields the protein CSPENTQYF.

V is TRBV18 and J is TRBJ1-2, with no clear D. The germline V and J ends were trimmed by 0 bases and 2 bases, with 13 bases remaining between them. Germline V gives CDR1 KGHSH, CDR2 LQKENI. The CDR3 extends over 16 amino acids. This CDR3 is CASSPPSGIRNYGYTF. DNA for the CDR3: TGTGCCAGCTCACCACCGTCGGGGATTCGCAACTATGGCTACACCTTC.

This clone appeared once. V gene TRBV19 combines with J gene TRBJ2-1; 10 positions match TRBD2. The CDR3 is made up of 17 amino acids. Germline lookup yields CDR1 LNHDA and CDR2 SQIVND (reference sequence). The trim removed 1 base at V and 7 bases at J, leaving 10 bases unmatched. In DNA form, the CDR3 reads TGTGCCAGTAGTATAGCACTAGCGGGGACCCCTCGGAATGAGCAGTTCTTC. This codes for CASSIALAGTPRNEQFF.

The chain combines TRBV7-9 with TRBJ1-1; TRBD1 matches at 8 bases. The junction had 6 bases not matched to a gene; V was cut back by 5 bases and J by 4 bases. CDR1 is SEHNR, CDR2 FQNEAQ, per germline (reference sequence). This CDR3 contains 14 residues. The CDR3 sequence is CASSLMTGATEAFF. For the CDR3, the DNA is TGTGCCAGCAGCCTGATGACAGGGGCCACTGAAGCTTTCTTT.

The chain employs TRBV5-1 and TRBJ2-2, with a tentative D call TRBD1 (6 bases). This CDR3 has 15 residues. The germline V gene has CDR1 SGHRS and CDR2 YFSETQ. V shed 4 bases and J shed 0 bases, with 10 bases lying between them. CDR3 bases: TGCGCCAGCAGCCCGTGGACAGCGAACACCGGGGAGCTGTTTTTT. Translated: CASSPWTANTGELFF. The entire variable domain, with the rest obtained from reference TRBV5-1 and TRBJ2-2, is as follows: KAGVTQTPRYLIKTRGQQVTLSCSPISGHRSVSWYQQTPGQGLQFLFEYFSETQRNKGNFPGRFSGRQFSNSRSEMNVSTLELGDSALYLCASSPWTANTGELFFGEGSRLTVL.

V gene TRBV11-2 combines with J gene TRBJ2-1; D might be TRBD1 or TRBD2, each matching 6 bases. This CDR3 is 15 amino acids long. Deletions cut 1 base from V and 4 bases from J, with 11 bases between. In germline, CDR1 is SGHAT, CDR2 FQNNGV. The CDR3 sequence is CASSLVKGGYNEQFF. Here the CDR3 DNA reads TGTGCCAGCAGCTTAGTTAAGGGGGGTTACAATGAGCAGTTCTTC. The entire variable domain, with the rest obtained from reference TRBV11-2 and TRBJ2-1, is as follows: EAGVAQSPRYKIIEKRQSVAFWCNPISGHATLYWYQQILGQGPKLLIQFQNNGVVDDSQLPKDRFSAERLKGVDSTLKIQPAKLEDSAVYLCASSLVKGGYNEQFFGPGTRLTVL.

The chain uses TRBV14 and TRBJ1-2; D not resolved. The CDR3 is 13 residues long. CDR1 is SGHDN and CDR2 is FVKESK in the germline V gene. V dropped 4 bases and J dropped 7 bases, with 13 bases sitting between them. CDR3 sequence (DNA): TGTGCCAGCAGCCTTTCAGTGGGCTCTGGCTACACCTTC. Protein: CASSLSVGSGYTF. The full variable domain, with the rest looked up from reference TRBV14 and TRBJ1-2, is EAGVTQFPSHSVIEKGQTVTLRCDPISGHDNLYWYRRVMGKEIKFLLHFVKESKQDESGMPNNRFLAERTGGTYSTLKVQPAELEDSGVYFCASSLSVGSGYTFGSGTRLTVV.

The gene calls are TRBV6-5 and TRBJ1-4, with 11 bases matching TRBD1. V gave up 6 bases and J gave up 7 bases; unmatched junction bases: 4. Germline assignment: CDR1 MNHEY and CDR2 SVGAGI. This CDR3 has 14 residues. CDR3 residues: CASRSGTGGEKLFF. The CDR3 DNA is TGTGCCAGCAGATCCGGGACAGGGGGTGAAAAACTGTTTTTT.

J is TRBJ2-3 and V is TRBV29-1; TRBD2 might be the D (7 bases). Trimming removed 8 bases at V and 4 bases at J, with 19 bases between. Germline lookup yields CDR1 SQVTM and CDR2 ANQGSEA. This CDR3 is 14 amino acids long. The CDR3 nucleotides are TGCAGCACCACCGCGGGGGCAGGTGCAGATACGCAGTATTTT. This encodes CSTTAGAGADTQYF.

The chain recombines TRBV5-1 with TRBJ2-6; D possibly corresponds to TRBD1 (5 bases). V lost 1 base and J lost 3, with 8 bases in between. The V gene's germline CDR1 is SGHRS and CDR2 YFSETQ. This CDR3 region has 15 residues. CDR3 protein: CASSLQGNGANVLTF. The CDR3 DNA is TGCGCCAGCAGCTTGCAGGGAAATGGGGCCAACGTCCTGACTTTC.

This chain connects TRBV6-5 to TRBJ2-3; D ambiguous. Trimming pared 1 base from V and 1 base from J, leaving 3 bases between. Per germline, CDR1 MNHEY and CDR2 SVGAGI. The CDR3 length is 13 residues. The CDR3 is CASSYYGTDTQYF. The DNA for the CDR3 is TGTGCCAGCAGTTACTATGGCACAGATACGCAGTATTTT.

The chain combines TRBV28 with TRBJ2-3; possible D gene TRBD2, 6 bases. Germline CDR1 and CDR2: MDHEN and SYDVKM. V gave up 7 bases and J gave up 5 bases, with 22 bases separating them. CDR3 length: 16 amino acids. The CDR3: CASNPIPGGQVDTQYF. In nucleotides, the CDR3 is TGTGCCAGCAACCCCATTCCAGGAGGGCAGGTAGATACGCAGTATTTT.

The rearrangement joins TRBV28 to TRBJ2-7; TRBD2 matches 7 bases. Trimming took 6 bases from V and 2 from J; bases not matched to a gene: 4. The CDR3 runs to 13 residues. Germline CDR1 and CDR2: MDHEN and SYDVKM. Here the CDR3 reads CASRRGSPYEQYF. The DNA of the CDR3 is TGTGCCAGCAGGCGCGGGAGCCCCTACGAGCAGTACTTC.

In DNA, the CDR3 is TGTGCCAGCAGCCGCGCCCGGGGGGCCGGTAATGAAAAACTGTTTTTT. As protein: CASSRARGAGNEKLFF. The chain joins TRBV7-6 to TRBJ1-4, with a weak D call TRBD1 (6 bases). The V and J ends lost 5 bases and 4 bases respectively, with 17 bases between them. CDR1 SGHVS and CDR2 FNYEAQ come from the germline V gene. CDR3 length equals 16 residues.

The V and J genes are TRBV6-1 and TRBJ1-1; no reliable D call. Germline CDR1 is MNHNS and CDR2 is SASEGT. The CDR3 runs 13 residues. Between the trimmed V and J ends, which lost 3 bases and 3 bases, there was a span of 8 bases. CDR3 nucleotide sequence: TGTGCCAGCAGTGATGGCACCCACACTGAAGCTTTCTTT. Translated: CASSDGTHTEAFF.

The chain carries TRBV6-5 and TRBJ1-2; 10 bases are shared with TRBD1. V trimming: 6 bases; J trimming: 9 bases; junction bases outside the gene matches: 10. The length of the CDR3 is 14 residues. CDR1 MNHEY and CDR2 SVGAGI come from the germline V gene. Here the CDR3 DNA reads TGTGCCAGCAGCAATCTTGACAGGGGGCTAAGCTACACCTTC. Encoded protein: CASSNLDRGLSYTF.

This rearrangement joins TRBV24-1 to TRBJ2-3; TRBD2 aligns across 9 bases. Germline lookup yields CDR1 KGHDR and CDR2 SFDVKD. CDR3 length: 15 residues. The junction had 11 bases not matched to a gene; V was cut back by 8 bases and J by 6 bases. This CDR3 is CATNSGREGPDTQYF. CDR3 coding DNA: TGTGCCACCAACTCTGGGCGGGAGGGCCCTGATACGCAGTATTTT.

The chain employs TRBV29-1 and TRBJ2-7, with TRBD1 matching over 7 bases. CDR3 length: 14 amino acids. The ends lost 1 base at V and 7 bases at J; junction bases unmatched: 10. Germline V gene data show CDR1 as SQVTM and CDR2 as ANQGSEA. The CDR3 is CSVEGQGFGGEQYF. The CDR3 DNA sequence: TGCAGCGTTGAAGGACAGGGCTTCGGTGGGGAGCAGTACTTC.

The gene calls are TRBV5-1 and TRBJ1-1; 7 nucleotides line up with TRBD1. V lost 4 bases to trimming and J lost 7 bases; unmatched junction nucleotides: 7. This CDR3 spans 13 amino acids. Germline lookup yields CDR1 SGHRS and CDR2 YFSETQ. The CDR3 region has the DNA TGCGCCAGCAGCAAACAGGGGTCGGATGAAGCTTTCTTT. The encoded protein is CASSKQGSDEAFF.

The genes are TRBV19 and TRBJ2-2, with a tentative D call TRBD2 (5 bases). CDR1 and CDR2 (germline): LNHDA, SQIVND (reference sequence). This CDR3 comprises 16 residues. V lost 8 bases, J lost 5 bases, and 21 bases lay in between. CDR3 nucleotide sequence: TGTGCCAGTCTGGCGGGCCGGTTCGGTTCGACCGGGGAGCTGTTTTTT. Its protein product is CASLAGRFGSTGELFF.

V gene TRBV29-1 combines with J gene TRBJ1-1; D is possibly TRBD1 (5 bases). V dropped 5 bases and J dropped 1 base, with 14 bases sitting between them. CDR1 and CDR2 from the germline V gene are SQVTM and ANQGSEA. The CDR3 extends over 14 amino acids. In nucleotides, the CDR3 is TGCAGCGTTTCTGAGAAGGGACGGAACACTGAAGCTTTCTTT. Amino acids: CSVSEKGRNTEAFF.

The chain uses TRBV5-1 and TRBJ1-1, with D perhaps matching TRBD1 (5 bases). Germline CDR1 SGHRS, CDR2 YFSETQ. The CDR3 is made up of 12 amino acids. The ends were cut back, 3 bases at V and 4 bases at J, with 7 bases in the middle. The DNA of the CDR3 is TGCGCCAGCAGCTGGGGGAGCACTGAAGCTTTCTTT. Amino acid sequence: CASSWGSTEAFF.

The chain carries TRBV29-1 and TRBJ1-5; tentatively, D is TRBD1 (6 bases). V was trimmed by 6 bases and J by 4 bases, leaving 10 bases between them. The CDR3 totals 12 residues. Germline values: CDR1 SQVTM, CDR2 ANQGSEA. The DNA of the CDR3 is TGCAGCGTAAGTGGACAGAATCAGCCCCAGCATTTT. This gives the protein CSVSGQNQPQHF.

The chain combines TRBV11-2 with TRBJ1-4; D is possibly TRBD1 (6 bases). Germline V CDR1 and CDR2: SGHAT, FQNNGV. The CDR3 length is 16 residues. V was clipped by 2 bases and J by 6 bases, with 16 bases between them. This CDR3 is CASSLKGGNGHEKLFF. The DNA of the CDR3 is TGTGCCAGCAGCTTAAAGGGGGGCAATGGGCATGAAAAACTGTTTTTT.

CDR3 amino acids: CASSYRQDGNQPQHF. CDR3 DNA sequence: TGTGCCAGCAGTTACCGACAGGACGGCAATCAGCCCCAGCATTTT. This sequence joins TRBV6-5 and TRBJ1-5; a weak D match, TRBD1 (6 bases). The CDR3 is 15 amino acids. Germline values: CDR1 MNHEY, CDR2 SVGAGI. Trimming removed 2 bases at V and 2 bases at J, with 10 bases between.

The chain employs TRBV7-2 and TRBJ2-3; 9 bases are shared with TRBD1. The CDR3 contains 13 residues. Germline V lookup: CDR1 SGHTA, CDR2 FQGNSA. With V trimmed by 8 bases and J by 2 bases, 2 bases remained unmatched. The CDR3 sequence: CASGQGNTDTQYF. DNA for the CDR3: TGTGCCAGCGGACAGGGGAACACAGATACGCAGTATTTT.

This chain connects TRBV24-1 to TRBJ2-5; D remains unclear. CDR1 is KGHDR, CDR2 SFDVKD, per germline. Trimming left V 4 bases short and J 0 bases short, with 5 bases between. The CDR3 contains 13 residues. The CDR3 spells CATSERDQETQYF. DNA of the CDR3: TGTGCCACCAGTGAAAGGGACCAAGAGACCCAGTACTTC.

The gene calls are TRBV29-1 and TRBJ2-3, with 7 bases lining up with TRBD1. The germline V gene has CDR1 SQVTM and CDR2 ANQGSEA. This CDR3 spans 13 amino acids. The trim removed 4 bases at V and 2 bases at J, leaving 3 bases unmatched. CDR3 DNA: TGCAGCGTTGGGGGACAGTACACAGATACGCAGTATTTT. Amino acids: CSVGGQYTDTQYF.

This clone has only one observation. This sequence joins TRBV28 and TRBJ2-3; possible D gene TRBD1, 6 bases. V lost 2 bases to trimming and J lost 4 bases, with 28 bases between them. This CDR3 contains 20 residues. Germline lookup yields CDR1 MDHEN and CDR2 SYDVKM. The CDR3 nucleotides are TGTGCCAGCAGTTTAAGGCCCTCCTACAGGGAAAGGATAGCAGCAGATACGCAGTATTTT. Protein product: CASSLRPSYRERIAADTQYF.